This TCR beta chain was recorded in a study of T cells after posttransplantation cyclophosphamide. The data were produced by immunoSEQ multiplex PCR, yet TCRdb's version contains in-frame clones alone and is incomplete. The sample has 7,500 to 9,500 clones, roughly nine tenths seen once. On the day of bone marrow donation, the related graft donor provided peripheral blood. Comment on this clone: Its cognate antigen is unknown.

Notes on the study in general: Blood and skin or GI T cell repertoires showed limited TRB overlap.

The sequenced sample was memory CD4+ T cells sorted from PBMCs. This clonotype was obtained from a woman in her sixties in good health, CMV-negative, and a related stem cell transplant donor.

The CDR3 region is CAINGRPGTGELFF. The CDR3 region has the DNA TGTGCCATCAACGGGAGGCCGGGCACCGGGGAGCTGTTTTTT. This rearrangement joins TRBV10-3 to TRBJ2-2; 7 nucleotides agree with TRBD2. Looked up from germline, CDR1 is ENHRY and CDR2 is SYGVKD. The V gene end was trimmed by 7 bases and the J gene end by 4 bases; junction bases not matched to a gene: 6. This CDR3 is built from 14 residues.